The 20 T cell receptor beta chains presented below share a single source sample, sequenced in a study of cytomegalovirus exposure and HLA in healthy donors. The PCR used 60 Vbeta and 13 Jbeta primers. The method was immunoSEQ multiplex PCR; TCRdb's version includes in-frame clones alone and lacks a portion of them. The sample yields over 150,000 clones, less than 80% seen once. The sample consisted of PBMCs. Receptors originate from a middle-aged man in good health and CMV-seronegative.

The chain combines TRBV18 with TRBJ2-1; TRBD2 aligns across 8 bases. The germline gives CDR1 KGHSH, CDR2 LQKENI. With V trimmed by 6 bases and J by 5 bases, 9 bases remained unmatched. The CDR3 covers 15 residues. This CDR3 reads CASSRVAGINNEQFF. The CDR3 nucleotides read TGTGCCAGCTCGCGCGTAGCGGGAATCAACAATGAGCAGTTCTTC.

J is TRBJ1-3 and V is TRBV6-5; D gene ambiguous. The germline V gene has CDR1 MNHEY and CDR2 SVGAGI. The CDR3 covers 13 residues. The V gene lost 8 bases and the J gene lost 2 bases, with 10 bases spanning the gap. The CDR3 spells CASHEDTGNTIYF. CDR3 coding DNA: TGTGCCAGCCATGAAGACACTGGAAACACCATATATTTT.

This clone occurred a few times. The chain is built from TRBV7-9 and TRBJ2-3, with D possibly being TRBD1 (6 bases). The V gene's germline CDR1 is SEHNR and CDR2 FQNEAQ (reference sequence). Trimming pared 4 bases from V and 2 bases from J, leaving 13 bases between. The CDR3 is made up of 15 amino acids. The CDR3 nucleotides are TGTGCCAGCAGCTCCTTACGGGACATCACAGATACGCAGTATTTT. Translation: CASSSLRDITDTQYF.

The rearrangement uses TRBV6-1 and TRBJ2-2; no clear D. The V end lost 1 base, the J end lost 13 bases, and 16 bases lay between the germline ends. This CDR3 has 14 residues. Germline V gene lookup returns CDR1 MNHNS and CDR2 SASEGT. CDR3 nucleotides: TGTGCCAGCAGTGAAGGAGAGCCCGGCTCGGGGCTGTTTTTT. Amino acid sequence: CASSEGEPGSGLFF.

A few counts support this clone. The chain recombines TRBV28 with TRBJ2-7; D call uncertain. Germline-derived CDR1 and CDR2 are MDHEN and SYDVKM. This CDR3 comprises 10 residues. V gave up 10 bases and J gave up 9 bases, with 13 bases separating them. The CDR3 region has the DNA TGTGCCACCCGTGAGGTACGGCAGTACTTC. It encodes CATREVRQYF.

The rearrangement links TRBV4-2 to TRBJ2-1; 13 nucleotides align to TRBD2. The ends lost 0 bases at V and 7 bases at J; junction bases unmatched: 6. The CDR3 has 17 amino acids. Germline V gene lookup returns CDR1 LGHNA and CDR2 YNFKEQ. Here the CDR3 reads CASSQDLTSGRVNEQFF. The CDR3 coding sequence is TGTGCCAGCAGCCAAGATCTTACTAGCGGGAGGGTGAATGAGCAGTTCTTC.

This chain connects TRBV7-2 to TRBJ2-1; TRBD2 matches 8 bases. There are 14 residues in the CDR3. CDR1 is SGHTA and CDR2 is FQGNSA in the germline V gene. The V and J ends lost 3 bases and 8 bases, in that order; junction bases with no gene match: 6. DNA for the CDR3: TGTGCCAGCAGCTTGGCCGGACTAGCACATGAGCAGTTCTTC. Residues: CASSLAGLAHEQFF. Based on the CDR3 plus reference TRBV7-2 and TRBJ2-1, the full variable domain is GAGVSQSPSNKVTEKGKDVELRCDPISGHTALYWYRQSLGQGLEFLIYFQGNSAPDKSGLPSDRFSAERTGGSVSTLTIQRTQQEDSAVYLCASSLAGLAHEQFFGPGTRLTVL.

The chain joins TRBV18 to TRBJ2-5; 7 bases are a match to TRBD1. V lost 3 bases, J lost 2 bases, and 6 bases stayed unmatched. Germline V CDR1 and CDR2: KGHSH, LQKENI. This CDR3 is built from 15 residues. This CDR3 reads CASSPYGTEQETQYF. The CDR3 DNA is TGTGCCAGCTCACCGTATGGGACAGAACAAGAGACCCAGTACTTC.

J is TRBJ2-4 and V is TRBV28, with a weak D call TRBD1 (7 bases). The germline V gene encodes CDR1 MDHEN and CDR2 SYDVKM. This CDR3 comprises 13 residues. The V and J ends lost 4 bases and 12 bases respectively, with 16 bases between them. The CDR3 is CASSSPRRDSQYF. The CDR3 DNA reads as TGTGCCAGCAGTTCCCCCAGGCGGGACAGTCAGTACTTC.

This clone turned up a few times. This rearrangement joins TRBV19 to TRBJ2-5, with D maybe TRBD2 (6 bases). Germline assignment: CDR1 LNHDA and CDR2 SQIVND (reference sequence). V was clipped by 7 bases and J by 0 bases, with 15 bases between them. This CDR3 comprises 15 residues. The CDR3 DNA follows: TGTGCCAGTACCCTAAGGGGAGGATACCAAGAGACCCAGTACTTC. Protein product: CASTLRGGYQETQYF.

This clone was observed a single time. The J gene is TRBJ2-5, the V gene TRBV7-9; D gene unclear. This CDR3 contains 13 residues. Germline CDR1 reads SEHNR; CDR2 reads FQNEAQ (reference sequence). With 7 bases removed from V and 4 bases from J, the gap between germline ends came to 13 bases. CDR3 sequence reads: CASNLRQTETQYF. The CDR3 DNA sequence: TGTGCCAGCAACTTGAGGCAGACAGAGACCCAGTACTTC.

The rearrangement links TRBV4-2 to TRBJ2-3; the D gene is possibly TRBD2 (6 bases). The CDR3 runs to 16 residues. V lost 2 bases and J 5 bases, leaving 17 bases between the germline ends. CDR1 LGHNA and CDR2 YNFKEQ come from the germline V gene. CDR3: CASSQKLAGWEDTQYF. The DNA for the CDR3 is TGTGCCAGCAGCCAAAAGCTGGCGGGATGGGAAGATACGCAGTATTTT.

The chain has TRBV28 and TRBJ2-7; D is possibly TRBD1 (6 bases). CDR1 is MDHEN and CDR2 is SYDVKM in the germline V gene. V lost 6 bases and J 3 bases, leaving 9 bases between the germline ends. The CDR3 has 12 amino acids. CDR3 protein: CASRQGHYEQYF. The DNA for the CDR3 is TGTGCCAGCAGGCAGGGACACTACGAGCAGTACTTC.

This clone has only a few counts. The chain is built from TRBV7-2 and TRBJ2-7; D is unresolved. Germline loops: CDR1 SGHTA, CDR2 FQGNSA. Trimming took 5 bases from V and 7 from J, leaving 21 bases between them. The CDR3 extends over 15 amino acids. This CDR3 reads CASSPRRQTTHEQYF. As DNA, the CDR3 is TGTGCCAGCAGCCCCCGACGGCAGACGACTCATGAGCAGTACTTC.

This clone was picked up a small number of times. Mismatch with germline at one junction end may stem from a read error. Other DNA sequences in this specimen translate into the identical CDR3. The chain couples TRBV7-9 to TRBJ2-2; 7 positions agree with TRBD1. CDR1 SEHNR and CDR2 FQNEAQ come from the germline V gene (reference sequence). The CDR3 runs to 16 residues. CDR3 coding DNA: TGTTCCAGCAGCTTGAGCCGGGACAGCAACACCGGGGAGCTGTTTTTT. Amino acid sequence: CSSSLSRDSNTGELFF.

Worth noting for this clone: The junction shows a germline mismatch at one end, possibly a read error. The chain uses TRBV30 and TRBJ2-4; 9 nucleotides line up with TRBD2. The germline CDR1 and CDR2 sequences are GTSNPN and SVGIG (reference sequence). The CDR3 consists of 14 residues. The CDR3 spells CAWSKRGAKNSQYF. CDR3 in DNA: TGTGCCTGGTCCAAGCGGGGGGCCAAAAACAGTCAGTACTTC.

This chain links TRBV13 with TRBJ2-5; 9 nucleotides agree with TRBD2. This CDR3 has 18 amino acids. From germline, CDR1 is PRHDT and CDR2 FYEKMQ (reference sequence). With V trimmed by 6 bases and J by 5 bases, 19 bases remained unmatched. The CDR3 nucleotides read TGTGCCAGCAGTTCACGACTCGGGGGAGCGGGAGGTGGGGAGACCCAGTACTTC. Translating it yields CASSSRLGGAGGGETQYF.

The chain's CDR3 is CASQGYSNQPQHF. CDR3 sequence (DNA): TGTGCCAGCCAGGGGTATAGCAATCAGCCCCAGCATTTT. The chain couples TRBV6-1 to TRBJ1-5, with D possibly matching TRBD1 (6 bases). The CDR3 runs 13 residues. The V gene's germline CDR1 is MNHNS and CDR2 SASEGT. The V and J ends lost 8 bases and 0 bases respectively, with 8 bases between them.

The chain uses TRBV7-8 and TRBJ2-7, with 9 bases that match TRBD2. J was trimmed by 4 bases and V by 5 bases; bases with no gene match: 6. The CDR3 is 14 amino acids. Germline V gives CDR1 SGHVS, CDR2 FQNEAQ. Written as DNA, the CDR3 is TGTGCCAGCAGCGACGCTAGCGGGACGTACGAGCAGTACTTC. Translated, it gives CASSDASGTYEQYF.

The chain uses TRBV14 and TRBJ2-5, with 9 nucleotides matching TRBD1. From germline, CDR1 is SGHDN and CDR2 FVKESK. Trimming removed 5 bases from V and 5 bases from J; junction bases left unmatched: 12. This CDR3 spans 16 amino acids. The CDR3 DNA sequence: TGTGCCAGCAGCGAACAGGGACAGGGAATGAGGGAGACCCAGTACTTC. As protein: CASSEQGQGMRETQYF.